These 7 T cell receptor beta chains were sequenced from one sample in a study of identical twins. A single record per CDR3 protein comes from TCRdb applying MiXCR to the 5' RACE reads. This table holds 500,000 to 700,000 distinct CDR3 sequences, 7% to 7.5% found once. These data were also reused for a study on yellow fever vaccine responses in identical twins.

Sample: PBMCs. These receptors were collected from a woman younger than 30 in good health.

This clonotype was seen more than once but under ten times. The chain employs TRBV6-2 or TRBV6-3 and TRBJ1-2; TRBD1 is a possible D gene (5 bases). The ends were cut back, 6 bases at V and 4 bases at J, with 15 bases in the middle. There are 14 residues in the CDR3. Germline V lookup: CDR1 MNHEY, CDR2 SVGEGT. CDR3 sequence (DNA): TGTGCCAGCAGCCCTACCCGGGACGGCTATGGCTACACCTTC. Translated, it gives CASSPTRDGYGYTF.

The chain joins TRBV5-6 to TRBJ1-1; D is unclear. Germline V gene lookup returns CDR1 SGHDT and CDR2 YYEEEE. The CDR3 spans 16 residues. Trimming shortened V by 0 bases and J by 1 base, and 13 bases separated the two germline ends. The CDR3 bases are TGTGCCAGCAGCTTGGGCTCTTCGAGGGCGAACACTGAAGCTTTCTTT. Protein: CASSLGSSRANTEAFF.

The V gene is TRBV9, the J gene TRBJ2-7; 9 positions match TRBD1. The CDR3 has 17 amino acids. J gave up 3 bases and V 10 bases, and 20 bases lay outside the gene matches. Germline CDR1 SGDLS, CDR2 YYNGEE. CDR3 in DNA: TGTGCCGGGTCTCAGCAGGTATTCCGGGACAGGGTCTACGAGCAGTACGTC. Translation: CAGSQQVFRDRVYEQYV.

This clonotype has more than one count but fewer than ten. The chain couples TRBV4-2 to TRBJ2-5; D perhaps matches TRBD1 (6 bases). V lost 5 bases and J 2 bases, leaving 15 bases between the germline ends. Per the germline V gene, CDR1 is LGHNA and CDR2 is YNFKEQ. The CDR3 sequence is 15 residues long. The CDR3: CASSVSRDKQETQYF. The CDR3 bases are TGTGCCAGCAGCGTATCCCGGGACAAACAAGAGACCCAGTACTTC.

This clonotype has more than one count but fewer than ten. V and J are TRBV10-3 and TRBJ2-1; 9 bases map to TRBD1. Germline CDR1 reads ENHRY; CDR2 reads SYGVKD. CDR3 length: 15 residues. Unmatched junction bases numbered 3, after V lost 4 bases and J lost 2 bases. This chain's CDR3 is CAISADRGPYNEQFF. The CDR3 nucleotides read TGTGCCATCAGTGCGGACAGGGGTCCCTACAATGAGCAGTTCTTC.

There are a few counts of this clonotype. The chain joins TRBV9 to TRBJ1-1; D might be TRBD1 (5 bases). The CDR3 runs to 18 residues. The germline V gene has CDR1 SGDLS and CDR2 YYNGEE. The V and J ends lost 2 bases and 4 bases respectively, with 24 bases between them. Here the CDR3 DNA reads TGTGCCAGCAGCGTCCCGGTAGGGGACTCCCCGGGTGGCACTGAAGCTTTCTTT. Its protein is CASSVPVGDSPGGTEAFF.

This chain links TRBV5-1 with TRBJ1-4; tentative D call: TRBD1 (6 bases). Deletions cut 4 bases from V and 11 bases from J, with 21 bases between. The CDR3 loop spans 15 amino acids. Germline loops: CDR1 SGHRS, CDR2 YFSETQ. This CDR3 reads CASSPEGQGSRKLFF. The CDR3 coding sequence is TGCGCCAGCAGCCCCGAGGGACAAGGCTCGAGGAAACTGTTTTTT.